This T cell receptor beta chain appears in the sequencing data of a study of CD8 T cells in Susac syndrome (dated by TCRdb to 2018 to 2020). With regard to the full study: Repertoire sequencing was used to test whether CD8+ T cell activation and differentiation in Susac syndrome was antigen driven. The full study reports these points: The number of individuals in the TCR sequencing and HLA analysis was recognized as being relatively small.

RNA was extracted using the RNeasy kit, and about 0.5 to 1 ug of the RNA was reverse transcribed with random hexamers. The immunoSEQ multiplex PCR assay, which covers 54 Vbeta and 13 Jbeta segments, was used to amplify TCR beta CDR3 regions. PCR amplification bias was corrected by using a synthetic template baseline for primer optimization and computational correction. Under the source paper's analysis protocol: Reads were annotated to V, D and J genes per IMGT and analyzed with immunoSEQ Analyzer, keeping only productive sequences. Clonality was calculated as one minus the Shannon entropy normalized by log2 of the number of productive unique sequences. For each patient and control, public and private clones were evaluated within the 100 most prevalent clones. Clones were defined as Susac-specific if absent from the healthy and MS cohorts, from around 1,100 published viral clones and from other ImmuneACCESS disease sequences. Using fastp trimming at Q25 and MiXCR clonotype assembly, TCRdb reanalyzed the public sequencing data and kept in-frame beta chains. Rows with a matching CDR3 protein are joined into one entry that keeps the most common DNA and genes. The V and J calls follow TCRdb's processing rather than the paper's. The sample table shows approximately 270,000 distinct CDR3 sequences, and roughly 93% are seen once. Roughly 0.07% of the sample is held by the ten biggest clonotypes.

Of note for this clonotype: Its target antigen remains unknown. No clone much larger than this one lies a single base away; base qualities are absent.

Peripheral blood CD8+ and CD4+ T cells from healthy donors, Susac syndrome patients and multiple sclerosis patients were profiled using high-throughput TCR beta sequencing. Treatment-naive patients with stable or active relapsing-remitting disease fulfilling revised McDonald criteria were used as multiple sclerosis controls. Bulk CD8+ and CD4+ T cells were purified magnetically by negative isolation, whereas CD8+ TEMRA cells were enriched by FACS. Blood was collected in EDTA tubes and processed within 24 hours, with PBMCs isolated through density gradient centrifugation. PBMCs intended for TCR sequencing were frozen in liquid nitrogen and were later thawed in a 37 degrees C water bath. The sorted or isolated CD4+, CD8+ and CD8+ TEMRA cells had a purity of 90% or higher. According to the germline V gene, CDR1 reads SGHTA and CDR2 reads FQGTGA. The CDR3 goes from the cysteine to the phenylalanine over 18 residues. The DNA shown is the 54-base CDR3, in frame from base 1. V is cut by 5 bases and J by 4 bases, and the space between the germline ends is 25 bases.

The clonotype originates from a human donor with multiple sclerosis. The sample comprised CD4+ T cells from PBMCs. The chain links TRBV7-3 with TRBJ2-3, with the D call tentatively TRBD1 or TRBD2, each fitting 5 bases. The CDR3: CASSGLAGPDAQADTQYF. In nucleotides, the sequence is TGTGCCAGCAGCGGCCTCGCGGGCCCCGATGCACAGGCAGATACGCAGTATTTT.